The next 21 T cell receptor beta chains were all read from a single sample in a study of graft-versus-host responses after intestinal transplantation. Their cognate antigens are unknown. Sequenced by immunoSEQ multiplex PCR; TCRdb stores in-frame clones only, minus some. The sample lists approximately 80,000 clones; 70% to 90% were seen once. Source: unstimulated CD4+ T cells sorted from spleen or lymph node cells, taken before intestinal transplant. The origin of the receptors is a human donor who received an intestinal transplant.

The J gene is TRBJ2-7, the V gene TRBV4-2; 7 bases are shared with TRBD2. V shed 2 bases and J 3 bases; nucleotides not matched to a gene: 10. The germline V gene has CDR1 LGHNA and CDR2 YNFKEQ. This CDR3 region has 16 residues. The CDR3 region is CASSQYPPGEGYEQYF. CDR3 coding DNA: TGTGCCAGCAGCCAATACCCCCCTGGGGAGGGCTACGAGCAGTACTTC.

The chain links TRBV5-1 to TRBJ2-2, with D possibly TRBD1 on 5 matching bases. Germline V lookup: CDR1 SGHRS, CDR2 YFSETQ. With 9 bases removed from V and 6 bases from J, the gap between germline ends came to 18 bases. The CDR3 covers 14 residues. The CDR3 loop reads CAIGDREAPGELFF. CDR3 sequence (DNA): TGCGCCATAGGAGACAGAGAAGCTCCCGGGGAGCTGTTTTTT.

J is TRBJ2-3 and V is TRBV2; tentatively, D is TRBD1 (5 bases). This CDR3 has 15 amino acids. Trimming cost V 1 base and J 0 bases, with 8 bases left between them. Germline CDR1 is SNHLY and CDR2 is FYNNEI. CDR3 region: CASSEETVSTDTQYF. DNA of the CDR3: TGTGCCAGCAGTGAAGAGACAGTTAGCACAGATACGCAGTATTTT.

This clone was counted once. The chain combines TRBV25-1 with TRBJ2-1, with a tentative D call TRBD1 (6 bases). Deletions cut 4 bases from V and 7 bases from J, with 11 bases between. CDR1 and CDR2 (germline): MGHDK, SYGVNS. The CDR3 is made up of 13 amino acids. Here the CDR3 DNA reads TGTGCCAGCAGTGTCACAGGGACGAATGAGCAGTTCTTC. As protein: CASSVTGTNEQFF.

The chain employs TRBV18 and TRBJ2-5; TRBD1 matches at 7 bases. This CDR3 has 13 amino acids. The V segment lost 3 bases and the J segment 4 bases; nucleotides outside the gene matches: 2. Germline V gene lookup returns CDR1 KGHSH and CDR2 LQKENI. In nucleotides, the CDR3 is TGTGCCAGCTCACCCACAGGGGCAGAGACCCAGTACTTC. It specifies CASSPTGAETQYF.

The genes are TRBV30 and TRBJ1-4, with 10 positions matching TRBD1. Per the germline V gene, CDR1 is GTSNPN and CDR2 is SVGIG (reference sequence). The CDR3 runs 15 residues. Losses at the gene ends were 5 bases for V and 6 bases for J; bases not matched to a gene: 9. CDR3 coding DNA: TGTGCCTGGGACAGGGGGCTAAGGAGCGATGAAAAACTGTTTTTT. Translating it yields CAWDRGLRSDEKLFF. The full variable domain, its missing parts supplied by reference TRBV30 and TRBJ1-4, is SQTIHQWPATLVQPVGSPLSLECTVEGTSNPNLYWYRQAAGRGLQLLFYSVGIGQISSEVPQNLSASRPQDRQFILSSKKLLLSDSGFYLCAWDRGLRSDEKLFFGSGTQLSVL.

CDR3 nucleotide sequence: TGTGCCAGCAGCTGGCGGACTAGCGGGGGGGGTGGCAATGAGCAGTTCTTC. Its translation: CASSWRTSGGGGNEQFF. This chain links TRBV5-6 with TRBJ2-1, with TRBD2 identical over 15 bases. CDR1 is SGHDT, CDR2 YYEEEE, per germline. The trim removed 3 bases at V and 6 bases at J, leaving 7 bases unmatched. The CDR3 consists of 17 residues.

This CDR3 is CASSRQLLRGREGYTF. The CDR3 nucleotides read TGTGCCAGCAGCCGCCAACTGCTCAGGGGGCGCGAGGGCTACACCTTC. V gene TRBV7-9 combines with J gene TRBJ1-2; the match to TRBD1 covers 8 bases. The CDR3 length is 16 residues. The germline gives CDR1 SEHNR, CDR2 FQNEAQ (reference sequence). Trimming took 5 bases from V and 8 from J; bases not matched to a gene: 16.

CDR3 in amino acids: CASSSQGSQETQYF. The CDR3, as DNA: TGTGCCAGCAGCTCACAGGGAAGTCAAGAGACCCAGTACTTC. The chain has TRBV6-1 and TRBJ2-5; maybe TRBD1 (6 bases). Trimming removed 6 bases from V and 2 bases from J, with 13 bases in between. This CDR3 region has 14 residues. Germline V gives CDR1 MNHNS, CDR2 SASEGT.

The gene calls are TRBV7-9 and TRBJ2-2; no clear D gene. The germline V and J ends were trimmed by 1 base and 13 bases, with 10 bases remaining between them. The germline gives CDR1 SEHNR, CDR2 FQNEAQ (reference sequence). The CDR3 has 12 amino acids. Here the CDR3 reads CASSLVSSVLFF. As DNA, the CDR3 is TGTGCCAGCAGCTTAGTTTCTAGTGTGCTGTTTTTT.

The CDR3 protein is CSVVGVYEQYF. CDR3 nucleotide sequence: TGCAGCGTTGTGGGAGTGTACGAGCAGTACTTC. J is TRBJ2-7 and V is TRBV29-1; perhaps TRBD2 as D (5 bases). Germline-derived CDR1 and CDR2 are SQVTM and ANQGSEA. V was trimmed by 4 bases and J by 4 bases, leaving 8 bases between them. The CDR3 covers 11 residues.

V usage is TRBV5-1 and J usage is TRBJ2-1, with 8 bases lining up with TRBD1. The CDR3 spans 15 residues. The germline gives CDR1 SGHRS, CDR2 YFSETQ. The junction had 13 bases not matched to a gene; V was cut back by 4 bases and J by 10 bases. This CDR3 reads CASSHEPDRVGEQFF. CDR3 DNA sequence: TGCGCCAGCAGCCACGAACCGGACAGGGTGGGAGAGCAGTTCTTC.

The chain joins TRBV5-1 to TRBJ1-1; unclear D gene. Between the trimmed V and J ends, which lost 5 bases and 0 bases, there was a span of 11 bases. The germline CDR1 and CDR2 sequences are SGHRS and YFSETQ. CDR3 length equals 14 residues. The CDR3 bases are TGCGCCAGCAGTTACCTGGGCATGAACACTGAAGCTTTCTTT. Translating it yields CASSYLGMNTEAFF. The full variable domain, its missing parts supplied by reference TRBV5-1 and TRBJ1-1, is KAGVTQTPRYLIKTRGQQVTLSCSPISGHRSVSWYQQTPGQGLQFLFEYFSETQRNKGNFPGRFSGRQFSNSRSEMNVSTLELGDSALYLCASSYLGMNTEAFFGQGTRLTVV.

The chain carries TRBV15 and TRBJ1-1; TRBD1 matches 8 bases. The ends lost 4 bases at V and 6 bases at J; junction bases unmatched: 13. Germline values: CDR1 LNHNV, CDR2 YYDKDF (reference sequence). The CDR3 is made up of 16 amino acids. The CDR3 loop is CATSNKDRASWAEAFF. As DNA, the CDR3 is TGTGCCACCAGCAACAAGGACAGGGCGAGTTGGGCTGAAGCTTTCTTT.

The chain uses TRBV5-6 and TRBJ1-4, with 7 bases fitting TRBD1. Looked up from germline, CDR1 is SGHDT and CDR2 is YYEEEE. The CDR3 runs to 17 residues. The V segment lost 0 bases and the J segment 6 bases; nucleotides outside the gene matches: 11. CDR3 protein: CASSLATGARGDEKLFF. The CDR3 DNA reads as TGTGCCAGCAGCTTGGCAACAGGGGCTCGCGGGGATGAAAAACTGTTTTTT.

V gene TRBV7-9 combines with J gene TRBJ2-5, with TRBD2 matching 9 bases. This CDR3 spans 14 amino acids. The germline gives CDR1 SEHNR, CDR2 FQNEAQ (reference sequence). The ends lost 0 bases at V and 5 bases at J; junction bases unmatched: 1. This CDR3 reads CASSLALAGETQYF. In nucleotides, the CDR3 is TGTGCCAGCAGCTTAGCACTAGCGGGTGAGACCCAGTACTTC.

The genes are TRBV29-1 and TRBJ2-7; TRBD1 is a possible D gene (5 bases). The CDR3 is 15 amino acids. Germline V gene lookup returns CDR1 SQVTM and CDR2 ANQGSEA. The ends were cut back, 1 base at V and 2 bases at J, with 15 bases in the middle. The CDR3 reads CSVEGGSDSPYEQYF. The CDR3 nucleotides are TGCAGCGTTGAAGGAGGTTCCGACAGCCCCTACGAGCAGTACTTC.

The gene calls are TRBV6-6 and TRBJ2-3; TRBD2 aligns across 11 bases. The CDR3 is 14 residues long. J lost 9 bases, V lost 7 bases, and 9 bases had no gene match. The V gene's germline CDR1 is MNHNY and CDR2 SVGAGI (reference sequence). DNA of the CDR3: TGTGCCAGCATCAACGGACTAGCGGGCCTAACGCAGTATTTT. Protein: CASINGLAGLTQYF.

V and J are TRBV15 and TRBJ1-2; TRBD1 might be the D (6 bases). The ends were cut back, 4 bases at V and 1 base at J, with 13 bases in the middle. Germline values: CDR1 LNHNV, CDR2 YYDKDF (reference sequence). CDR3 length: 15 amino acids. As DNA, the CDR3 is TGTGCCACCAGCAAAAACAGGGTGGTTAACTATGGCTACACCTTC. Protein sequence: CATSKNRVVNYGYTF.

In this sample, this clone turned up once. The chain carries TRBV6-5 and TRBJ1-2; 9 bases agree with TRBD1. CDR1 and CDR2 (germline): MNHEY, SVGAGI. The junction had 9 bases not matched to a gene; V was cut back by 6 bases and J by 7 bases. The length of the CDR3 is 14 residues. The CDR3 region is CASRTVGQGGGYTF. The DNA for the CDR3 is TGTGCCAGCAGGACCGTGGGACAGGGAGGTGGCTACACCTTC.

V is TRBV28 and J is TRBJ1-2; weak D call: TRBD1 (6 bases). The CDR3 length is 13 residues. The germline V and J ends were trimmed by 3 bases and 7 bases, with 12 bases remaining between them. The germline V gene has CDR1 MDHEN and CDR2 SYDVKM. The CDR3 spells CASSLGAGVGYTF. The CDR3 bases are TGTGCCAGCAGTTTGGGGGCAGGGGTTGGCTACACCTTC.